This T cell receptor (beta chain) stems from a study of blood T cell repertoires in COVID-19 (dated by TCRdb to the early 2020s). About the study as a whole: Samples covering the acute and convalescent phases of COVID-19 were provided by collaborators in the United States, Italy and Spain. The prospective study material was composed of cDNA or gDNA derived from T cells, B-cell-depleted T cells, or PBMCs. Subjects who had been exposed to COVID-19, were actively infected with it, or had recovered from it provided the deeply sampled blood TCRbeta repertoires that made up the dataset. The repertoires were released in a freely available public database meant as a resource for research on the immune response to SARS-CoV-2. Samples were obtained from the ongoing ImmuneRACE study (first 160 participants) and from some 1,300 subjects provided by 6 global collaborators. Sample metadata almost always included a de-identified subject ID, COVID-19 status, age in years and sex. HLA class I and class II types, where available, came from metadata supplied by the sample provider rather than from assay-based typing. Points the paper makes about the study in general: The quantity of clinical and demographic metadata differed by source and by participant and was supplied without curation.

The immunoSEQ Assay, a bias-controlled multiplex PCR, was used to amplify TCRbeta CDR3 regions from genomic DNA. The authors' pipeline ran thus. Nucleated cell counts per sample were estimated from amplification of reference gene primers within the assay. To quantify the absolute abundance of each unique TCRbeta CDR3 rearrangement, sequence reads were collapsed and filtered. For each sample, productive Simpson clonality was calculated as the square root of Simpson's diversity index over productive rearrangements. TCRdb holds this immuneACCESS table with in-frame rearrangements only. Some clones are missing; in checked studies, unresolved V genes explain under half, and the rest has no known cause. That table supplies the V and J calls and clone size; D and trimming were determined from the DNA. This sample is represented by about 15,000 clones; 65% to 85% of them were singletons. Approximately 9% of the sample comes from the top ten.

The germline V gene encodes CDR1 SGHKS and CDR2 YYEKEE (reference sequence). V is cut back by 0 bases and J by 1 base, with 3 bases in the junction unmatched. There are 16 amino acids in the CDR3, from cysteine to phenylalanine inclusive. Just the 48-base CDR3 DNA is kept, in frame starting at base 1. In regard to this clone: What antigen it recognizes has not been identified. It has no much larger one-base neighbor in the sample; base qualities were not kept.

Each collaborating institution followed its own protocols to collect whole blood in K2EDTA tubes. For TCRbeta analysis, collaborators shipped samples as frozen whole blood, isolated PBMCs, or DNA extracted from either of those sample types. The rearrangement joined TRBV5-5 to TRBJ2-3, with 9 central nucleotides matching TRBD2. The sequencing sample was made of peripheral blood. The sequence was collected from a human donor in a cohort sampled during active COVID-19. DNA sequence: TGTGCCAGCAGCTTGGTGGCTAGCGGGGGCACAGATACGCAGTATTTT. It translates to CASSLVASGGTDTQYF.